This T cell receptor (beta chain) is from a study of graft-versus-host responses after intestinal transplantation. Study observations and caveats: Those patients showing graft-donor T cell macrochimerism displayed high graft-versus-host to host-versus-graft clonal ratios in allografts. The recipient marrow held GvH clones, and some of them showed up first in ileum or blood.

This clone was detected a few times. Trimming took 2 bases from V and 2 from J, leaving 10 bases between them. Per the germline V gene, CDR1 is LGHNA and CDR2 is YSLEER. The CDR3 is made up of 14 amino acids. Sequenced by immunoSEQ multiplex PCR; TCRdb stores in-frame clones only, minus some. The sample includes fewer than 15,000 clones, 25% to 35% seen only once; the top ten take 3.9%. The sequence was obtained from a human patient who received an intestinal transplant. This sample comprised alloreactive CD4+ T cells from a mixed lymphocyte reaction culture, obtained before intestinal transplant. Indicated subset: CFSE-low proliferating T cells sorted from approximately 6-day pre-transplant mixed lymphocyte reaction (GvH or HvG direction). This rearrangement joins TRBV4-3 to TRBJ2-7; D uncertain. The CDR3 loop reads CASSQPVPPYEQYF. In nucleotides, the CDR3 is TGCGCCAGCAGCCAACCGGTCCCGCCCTACGAGCAGTACTTC.